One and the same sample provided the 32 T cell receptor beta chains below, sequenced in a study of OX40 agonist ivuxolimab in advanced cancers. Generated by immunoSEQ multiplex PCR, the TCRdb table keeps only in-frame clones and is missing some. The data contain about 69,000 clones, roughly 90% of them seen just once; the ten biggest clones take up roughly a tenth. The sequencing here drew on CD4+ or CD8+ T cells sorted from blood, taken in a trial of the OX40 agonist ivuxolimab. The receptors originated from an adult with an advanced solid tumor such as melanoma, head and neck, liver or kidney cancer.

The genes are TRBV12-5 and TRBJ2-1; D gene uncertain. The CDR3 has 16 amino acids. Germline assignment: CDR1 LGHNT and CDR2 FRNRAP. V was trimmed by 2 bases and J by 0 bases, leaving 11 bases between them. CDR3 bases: TGTGCTAGTGGTTTGTCCCCCCCCGGCTCCTACAATGAGCAGTTCTTC. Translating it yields CASGLSPPGSYNEQFF.

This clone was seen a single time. The CDR3, as DNA: TGTGCCAGCAGTGCGGCGTCAAGTGAGCAGTTCTTC. Translating gives CASSAASSEQFF. The J gene is TRBJ2-1, the V gene TRBV7-2; unclear D gene. Germline V gives CDR1 SGHTA, CDR2 FQGNSA. V lost 6 bases and J lost 9, with 12 bases in between. This CDR3 spans 12 amino acids.

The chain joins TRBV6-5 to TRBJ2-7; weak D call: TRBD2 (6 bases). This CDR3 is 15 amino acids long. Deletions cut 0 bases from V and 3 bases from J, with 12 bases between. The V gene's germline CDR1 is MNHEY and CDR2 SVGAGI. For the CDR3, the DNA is TGTGCCAGCAGTTACTCGCGGGGTGGCGGCTACGAGCAGTACTTC. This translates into CASSYSRGGGYEQYF.

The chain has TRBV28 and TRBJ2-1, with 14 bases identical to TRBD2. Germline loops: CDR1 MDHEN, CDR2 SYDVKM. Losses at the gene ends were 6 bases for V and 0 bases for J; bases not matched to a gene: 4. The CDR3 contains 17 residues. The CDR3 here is CASSSGTSGSSYNEQFF. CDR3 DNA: TGTGCCAGCAGCTCCGGGACTAGCGGGAGCTCCTACAATGAGCAGTTCTTC.

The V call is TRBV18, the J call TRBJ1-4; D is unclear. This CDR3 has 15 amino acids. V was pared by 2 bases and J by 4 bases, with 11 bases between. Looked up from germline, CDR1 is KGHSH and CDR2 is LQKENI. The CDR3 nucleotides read TGTGCCAGCTCACCATCAAGGGAGGGTAATGAAAAACTGTTTTTT. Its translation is CASSPSREGNEKLFF.

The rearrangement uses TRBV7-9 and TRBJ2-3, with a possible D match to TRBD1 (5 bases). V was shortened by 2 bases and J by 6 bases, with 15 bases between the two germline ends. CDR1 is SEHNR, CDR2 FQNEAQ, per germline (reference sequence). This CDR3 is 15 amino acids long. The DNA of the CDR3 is TGTGCCAGCAGCTTAATAACAGGAGAGAGGGATACGCAGTATTTT. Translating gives CASSLITGERDTQYF. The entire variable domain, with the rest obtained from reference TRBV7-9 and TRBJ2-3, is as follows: DTGVSQNPRHKITKRGQNVTFRCDPISEHNRLYWYRQTLGQGPEFLTYFQNEAQLEKSRLLSDRFSAERPKGSFSTLEIQRTEQGDSAMYLCASSLITGERDTQYFGPGTRLTVL.

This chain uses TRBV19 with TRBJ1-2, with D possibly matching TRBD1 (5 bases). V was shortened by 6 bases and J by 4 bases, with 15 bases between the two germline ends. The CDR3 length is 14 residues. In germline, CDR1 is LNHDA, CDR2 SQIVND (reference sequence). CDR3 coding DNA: TGTGCCAGTAGAACAGGCCGCACATCCTATGGCTACACCTTC. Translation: CASRTGRTSYGYTF.

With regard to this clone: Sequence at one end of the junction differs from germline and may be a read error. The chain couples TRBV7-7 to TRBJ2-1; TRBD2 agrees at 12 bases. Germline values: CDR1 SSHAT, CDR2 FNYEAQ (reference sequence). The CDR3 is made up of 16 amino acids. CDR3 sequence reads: CASSNDLAGGNNEQFF. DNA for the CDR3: TGTGCTAGCAGCAACGATCTAGCGGGAGGGAACAATGAGCAGTTCTTC. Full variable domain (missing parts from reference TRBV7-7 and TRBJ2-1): GAGVSQSPRYKVTKRGQDVTLRCDPISSHATLYWYQQALGQGPEFLTYFNYEAQPDKSGLPSDRFSAERPEGSISTLTIQRTEQRDSAMYRCASSNDLAGGNNEQFFGPGTRLTVL.

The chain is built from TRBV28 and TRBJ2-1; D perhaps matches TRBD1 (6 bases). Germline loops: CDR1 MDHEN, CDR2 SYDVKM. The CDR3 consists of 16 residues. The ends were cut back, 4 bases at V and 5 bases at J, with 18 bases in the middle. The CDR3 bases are TGTGCCAGCAGTTCTCGATACAGGGCGGTCCACAATGAGCAGTTCTTC. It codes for CASSSRYRAVHNEQFF.

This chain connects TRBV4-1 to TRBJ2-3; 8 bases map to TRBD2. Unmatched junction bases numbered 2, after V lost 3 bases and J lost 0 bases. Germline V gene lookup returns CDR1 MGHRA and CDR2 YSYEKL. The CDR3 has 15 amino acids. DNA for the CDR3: TGCGCCAGCAGCCACGTAGCGGGGAGCACAGATACGCAGTATTTT. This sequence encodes CASSHVAGSTDTQYF.

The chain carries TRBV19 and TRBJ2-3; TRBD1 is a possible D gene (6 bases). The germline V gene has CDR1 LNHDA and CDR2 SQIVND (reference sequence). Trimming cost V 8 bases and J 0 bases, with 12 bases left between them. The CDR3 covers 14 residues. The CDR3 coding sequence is TGTGCCAGTCGCTACAGGGTGAGCACAGATACGCAGTATTTT. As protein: CASRYRVSTDTQYF. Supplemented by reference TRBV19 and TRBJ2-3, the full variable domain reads DGGITQSPKYLFRKEGQNVTLSCEQNLNHDAMYWYRQDPGQGLRLIYYSQIVNDFQKGDIAEGYSVSREKKESFPLTVTSAQKNPTAFYLCASRYRVSTDTQYFGPGTRLTVL.

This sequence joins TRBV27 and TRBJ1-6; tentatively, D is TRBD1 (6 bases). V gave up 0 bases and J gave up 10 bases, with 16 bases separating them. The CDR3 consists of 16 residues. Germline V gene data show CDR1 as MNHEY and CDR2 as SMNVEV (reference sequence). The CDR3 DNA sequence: TGTGCCAGCAGTTTATCGGGCGACAGGCTCAGGTCACCCCTCCACTTT. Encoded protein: CASSLSGDRLRSPLHF.

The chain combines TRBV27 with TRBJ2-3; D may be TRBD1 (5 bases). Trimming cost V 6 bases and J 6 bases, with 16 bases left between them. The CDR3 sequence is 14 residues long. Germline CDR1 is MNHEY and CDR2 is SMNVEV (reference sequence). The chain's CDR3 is CASSPWGQRDTQYF. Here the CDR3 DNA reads TGTGCCAGCAGCCCCTGGGGCCAGCGTGATACGCAGTATTTT.

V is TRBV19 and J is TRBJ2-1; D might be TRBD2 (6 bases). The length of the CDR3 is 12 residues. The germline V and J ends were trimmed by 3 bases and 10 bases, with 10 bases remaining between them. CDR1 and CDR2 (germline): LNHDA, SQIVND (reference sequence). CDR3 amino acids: CASSIRRDEQFF. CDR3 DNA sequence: TGTGCCAGTAGTATCAGGCGGGACGAGCAGTTCTTC.

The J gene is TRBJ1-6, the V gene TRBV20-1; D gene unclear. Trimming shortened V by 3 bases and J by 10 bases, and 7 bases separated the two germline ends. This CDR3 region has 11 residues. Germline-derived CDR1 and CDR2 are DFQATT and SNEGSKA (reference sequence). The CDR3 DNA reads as TGCAGTGCTAGCTTTGGGTCACCCCTCCACTTT. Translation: CSASFGSPLHF.

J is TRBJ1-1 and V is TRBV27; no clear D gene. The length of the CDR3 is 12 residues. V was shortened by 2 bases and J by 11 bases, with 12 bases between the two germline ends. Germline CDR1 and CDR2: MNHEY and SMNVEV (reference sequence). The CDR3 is CASSLIGVWAFF. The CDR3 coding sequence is TGTGCCAGCAGTTTAATTGGGGTTTGGGCTTTCTTT.

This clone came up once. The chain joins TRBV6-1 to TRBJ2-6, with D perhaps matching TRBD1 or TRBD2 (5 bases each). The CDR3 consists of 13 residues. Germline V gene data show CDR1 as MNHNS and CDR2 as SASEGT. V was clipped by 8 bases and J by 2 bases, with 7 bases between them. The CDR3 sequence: CASEGTGANVLTF. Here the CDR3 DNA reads TGTGCCAGCGAGGGGACTGGGGCCAACGTCCTGACTTTC.

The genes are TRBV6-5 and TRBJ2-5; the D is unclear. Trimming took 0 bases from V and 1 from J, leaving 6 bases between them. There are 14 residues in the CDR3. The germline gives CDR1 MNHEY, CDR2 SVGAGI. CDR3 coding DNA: TGTGCCAGCAGTTACTCGATGGCCCAAGAGACCCAGTACTTC. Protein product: CASSYSMAQETQYF.

The CDR3 bases are TGTGCCAGCACCATAGGACTCAGCTCCTACGAGCAGTACTTC. This codes for CASTIGLSSYEQYF. J is TRBJ2-7 and V is TRBV6-5, with D perhaps matching TRBD2 (5 bases). The CDR3 loop spans 14 amino acids. Germline loops: CDR1 MNHEY, CDR2 SVGAGI. V was trimmed by 7 bases and J by 0 bases, leaving 13 bases between them.

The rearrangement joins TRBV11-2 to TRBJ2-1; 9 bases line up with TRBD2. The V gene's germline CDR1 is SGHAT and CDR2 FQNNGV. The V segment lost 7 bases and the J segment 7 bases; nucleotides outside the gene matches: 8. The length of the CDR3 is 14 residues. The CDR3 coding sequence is TGTGCCAGCAAGAGCGGGAGGCCCGGGAATGAGCAGTTCTTC. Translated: CASKSGRPGNEQFF. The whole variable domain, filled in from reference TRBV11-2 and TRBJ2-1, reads EAGVAQSPRYKIIEKRQSVAFWCNPISGHATLYWYQQILGQGPKLLIQFQNNGVVDDSQLPKDRFSAERLKGVDSTLKIQPAKLEDSAVYLCASKSGRPGNEQFFGPGTRLTVL.

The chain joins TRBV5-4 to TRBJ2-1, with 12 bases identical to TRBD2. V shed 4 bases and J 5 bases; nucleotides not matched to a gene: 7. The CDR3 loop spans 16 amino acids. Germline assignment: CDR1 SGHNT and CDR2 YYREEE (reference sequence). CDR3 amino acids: CASSAGLAGFNNEQFF. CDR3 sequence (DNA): TGTGCCAGCAGCGCCGGACTAGCGGGATTTAACAATGAGCAGTTCTTC. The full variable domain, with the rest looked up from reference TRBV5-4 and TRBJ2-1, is ETGVTQSPTHLIKTRGQQVTLRCSSQSGHNTVSWYQQALGQGPQFIFQYYREEENGRGNFPPRFSGLQFPNYSSELNVNALELDDSALYLCASSAGLAGFNNEQFFGPGTRLTVL.

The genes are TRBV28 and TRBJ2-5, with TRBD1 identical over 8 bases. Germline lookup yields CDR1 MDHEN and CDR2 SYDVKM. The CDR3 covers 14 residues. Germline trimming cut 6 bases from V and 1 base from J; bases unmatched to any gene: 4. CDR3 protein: CASRQTGGQETQYF. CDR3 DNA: TGTGCCAGCAGACAAACAGGGGGCCAAGAGACCCAGTACTTC.

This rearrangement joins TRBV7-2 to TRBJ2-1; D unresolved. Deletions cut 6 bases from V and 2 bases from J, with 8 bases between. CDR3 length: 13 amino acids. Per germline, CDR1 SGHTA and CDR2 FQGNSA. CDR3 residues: CASRADPYNEQFF. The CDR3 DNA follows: TGTGCCAGCAGGGCGGACCCCTACAATGAGCAGTTCTTC. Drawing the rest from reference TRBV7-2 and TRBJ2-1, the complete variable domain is GAGVSQSPSNKVTEKGKDVELRCDPISGHTALYWYRQSLGQGLEFLIYFQGNSAPDKSGLPSDRFSAERTGGSVSTLTIQRTQQEDSAVYLCASRADPYNEQFFGPGTRLTVL.

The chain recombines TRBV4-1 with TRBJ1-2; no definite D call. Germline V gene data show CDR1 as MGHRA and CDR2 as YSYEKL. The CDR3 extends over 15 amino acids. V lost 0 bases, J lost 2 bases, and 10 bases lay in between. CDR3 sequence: CASSQDFLGNYGYTF. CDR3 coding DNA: TGCGCCAGCAGCCAAGATTTTTTGGGGAACTATGGCTACACCTTC.

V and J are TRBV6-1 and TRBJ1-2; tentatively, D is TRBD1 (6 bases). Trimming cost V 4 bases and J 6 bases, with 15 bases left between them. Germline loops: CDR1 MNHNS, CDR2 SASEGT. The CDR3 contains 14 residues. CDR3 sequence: CASSGLTGLHGYTF. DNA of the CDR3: TGTGCCAGCAGTGGCCTTACAGGGCTCCATGGCTACACCTTC.

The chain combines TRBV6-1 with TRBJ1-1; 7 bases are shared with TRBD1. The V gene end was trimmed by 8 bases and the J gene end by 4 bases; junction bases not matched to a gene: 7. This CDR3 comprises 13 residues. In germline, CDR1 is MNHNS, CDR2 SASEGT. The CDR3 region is CASETGRGTEAFF. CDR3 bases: TGTGCCAGCGAGACAGGGCGCGGCACTGAAGCTTTCTTT.

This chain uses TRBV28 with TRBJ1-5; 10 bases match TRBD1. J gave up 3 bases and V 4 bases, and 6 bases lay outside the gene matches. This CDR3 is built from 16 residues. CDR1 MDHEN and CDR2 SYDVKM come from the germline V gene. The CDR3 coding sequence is TGTGCCAGCAGTTCGCGGGACAGGGGATACAATCAGCCCCAGCATTTT. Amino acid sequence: CASSSRDRGYNQPQHF.

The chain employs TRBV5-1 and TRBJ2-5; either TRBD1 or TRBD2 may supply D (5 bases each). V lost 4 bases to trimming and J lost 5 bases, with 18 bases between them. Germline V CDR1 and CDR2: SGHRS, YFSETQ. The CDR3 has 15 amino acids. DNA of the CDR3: TGCGCCAGCAGCCCGGGGCGCCTAGCCGGCGAGACCCAGTACTTC. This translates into CASSPGRLAGETQYF.

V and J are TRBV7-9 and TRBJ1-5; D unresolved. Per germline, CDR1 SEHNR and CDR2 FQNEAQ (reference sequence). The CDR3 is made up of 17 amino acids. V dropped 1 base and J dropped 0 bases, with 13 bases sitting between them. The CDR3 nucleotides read TGTGCCAGCAGCTTAGGGGGTGGAACTTATAGCAATCAGCCCCAGCATTTT. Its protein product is CASSLGGGTYSNQPQHF.

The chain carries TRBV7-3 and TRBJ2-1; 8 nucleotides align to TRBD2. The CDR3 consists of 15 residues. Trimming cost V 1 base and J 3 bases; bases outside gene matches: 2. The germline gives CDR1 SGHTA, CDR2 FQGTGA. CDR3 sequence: CASSLIAGSYNEQFF. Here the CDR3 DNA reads TGTGCCAGCAGCTTAATAGCGGGAAGCTACAATGAGCAGTTCTTC.

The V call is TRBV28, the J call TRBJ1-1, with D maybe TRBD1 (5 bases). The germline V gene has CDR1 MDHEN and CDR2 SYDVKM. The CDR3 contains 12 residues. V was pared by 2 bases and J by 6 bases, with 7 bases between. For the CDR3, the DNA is TGTGCCAGCAGTTTAAGGGGTCCTGAAGCTTTCTTT. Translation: CASSLRGPEAFF.

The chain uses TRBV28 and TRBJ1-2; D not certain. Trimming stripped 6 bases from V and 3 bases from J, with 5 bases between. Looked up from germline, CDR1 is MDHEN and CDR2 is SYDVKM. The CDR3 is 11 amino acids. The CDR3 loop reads CASSDHYGYTF. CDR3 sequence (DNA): TGTGCCAGCAGCGACCACTATGGCTACACCTTC.